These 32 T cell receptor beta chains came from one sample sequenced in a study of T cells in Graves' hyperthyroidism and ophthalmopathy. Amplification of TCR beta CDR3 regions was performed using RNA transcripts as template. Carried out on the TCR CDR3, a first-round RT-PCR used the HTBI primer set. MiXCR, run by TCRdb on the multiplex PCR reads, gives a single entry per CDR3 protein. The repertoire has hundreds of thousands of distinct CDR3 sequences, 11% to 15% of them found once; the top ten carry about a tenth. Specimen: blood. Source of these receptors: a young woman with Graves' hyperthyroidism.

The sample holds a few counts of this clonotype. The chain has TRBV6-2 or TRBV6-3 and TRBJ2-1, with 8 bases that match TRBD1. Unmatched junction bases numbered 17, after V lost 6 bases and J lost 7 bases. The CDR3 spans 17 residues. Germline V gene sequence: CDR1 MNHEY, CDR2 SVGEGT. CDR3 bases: TGTGCCAGCAGAATAGAACCCCCGGACAGGGCCTTAAATGAGCAGTTCTTC. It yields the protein CASRIEPPDRALNEQFF.

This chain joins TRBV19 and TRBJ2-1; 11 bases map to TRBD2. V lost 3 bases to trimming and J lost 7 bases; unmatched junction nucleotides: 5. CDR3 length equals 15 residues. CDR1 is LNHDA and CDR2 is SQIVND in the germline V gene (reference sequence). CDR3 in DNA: TGTGCCAGTAGTATCGAGCTAGCGGGAGGAAATGAGCAGTTCTTC. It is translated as CASSIELAGGNEQFF.

The CDR3 region is CASGRDTNYGYTF. CDR3 DNA sequence: TGTGCCAGCGGACGGGACACTAACTATGGCTACACCTTC. The V and J genes are TRBV12-3 or TRBV12-4 and TRBJ1-2; TRBD1 might be the D (6 bases). V shed 8 bases and J shed 0 bases, with 10 bases lying between them. This CDR3 is 13 amino acids long.

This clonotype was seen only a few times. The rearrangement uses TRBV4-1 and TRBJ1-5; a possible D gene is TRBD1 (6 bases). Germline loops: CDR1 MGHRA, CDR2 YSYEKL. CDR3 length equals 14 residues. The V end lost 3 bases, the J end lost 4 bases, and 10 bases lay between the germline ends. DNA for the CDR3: TGCGCCAGCAGCCATGGGAGGGGGAATCAGCCCCAGCATTTT. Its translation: CASSHGRGNQPQHF.

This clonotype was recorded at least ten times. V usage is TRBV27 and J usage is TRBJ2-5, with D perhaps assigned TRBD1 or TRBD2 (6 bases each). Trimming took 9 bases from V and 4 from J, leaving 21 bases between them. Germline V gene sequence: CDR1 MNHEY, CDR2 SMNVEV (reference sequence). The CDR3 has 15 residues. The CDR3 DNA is TGTGCCAGTACTACCGCAGGGGACTCGCGAGAGACCCAGTACTTC. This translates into CASTTAGDSRETQYF.

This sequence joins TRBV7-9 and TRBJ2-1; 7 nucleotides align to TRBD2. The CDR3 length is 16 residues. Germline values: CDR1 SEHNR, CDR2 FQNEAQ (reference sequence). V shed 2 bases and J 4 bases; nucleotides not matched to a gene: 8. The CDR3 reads CASSLSPTSFYNEQFF. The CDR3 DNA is TGTGCCAGCAGCTTAAGTCCGACTAGCTTTTACAATGAGCAGTTCTTC.

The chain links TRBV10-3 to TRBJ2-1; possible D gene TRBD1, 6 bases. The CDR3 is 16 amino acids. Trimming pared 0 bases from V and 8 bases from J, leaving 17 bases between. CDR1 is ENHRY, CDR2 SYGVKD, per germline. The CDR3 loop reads CAISESTGHRADEQFF. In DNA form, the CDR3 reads TGTGCCATCAGTGAGTCGACTGGACACAGGGCCGATGAGCAGTTCTTC.

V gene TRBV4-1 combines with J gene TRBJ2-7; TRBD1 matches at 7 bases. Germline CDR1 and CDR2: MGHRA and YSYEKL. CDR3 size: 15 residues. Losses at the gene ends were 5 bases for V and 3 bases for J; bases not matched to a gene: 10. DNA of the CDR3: TGCGCCAGCAGCAAACTAGACAGGGCTGGCTACGAGCAGTACTTC. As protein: CASSKLDRAGYEQYF.

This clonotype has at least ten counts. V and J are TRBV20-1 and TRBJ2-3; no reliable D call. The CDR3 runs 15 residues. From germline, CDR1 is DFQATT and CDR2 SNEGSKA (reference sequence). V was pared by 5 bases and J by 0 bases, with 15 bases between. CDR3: CSAWFRSDSTDTQYF. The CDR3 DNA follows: TGCAGTGCTTGGTTTCGGAGCGACAGCACAGATACGCAGTATTTT.

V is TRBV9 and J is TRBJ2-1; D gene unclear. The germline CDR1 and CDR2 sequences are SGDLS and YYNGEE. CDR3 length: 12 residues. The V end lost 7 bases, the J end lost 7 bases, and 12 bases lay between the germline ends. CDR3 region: CASSQNTNEQFF. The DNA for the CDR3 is TGTGCCAGCTCCCAGAATACTAATGAGCAGTTCTTC.

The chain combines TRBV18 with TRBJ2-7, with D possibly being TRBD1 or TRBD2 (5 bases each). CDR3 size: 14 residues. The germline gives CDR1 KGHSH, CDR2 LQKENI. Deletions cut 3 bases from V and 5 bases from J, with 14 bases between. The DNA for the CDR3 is TGTGCCAGCTCACCTGGGACCGGGGTAAACGAGCAGTACTTC. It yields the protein CASSPGTGVNEQYF. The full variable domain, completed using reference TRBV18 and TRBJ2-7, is NAGVMQNPRHLVRRRGQEARLRCSPMKGHSHVYWYRQLPEEGLKFMVYLQKENIIDESGMPKERFSAEFPKEGPSILRIQQVVRGDSAAYFCASSPGTGVNEQYFGPGTRLTVT.

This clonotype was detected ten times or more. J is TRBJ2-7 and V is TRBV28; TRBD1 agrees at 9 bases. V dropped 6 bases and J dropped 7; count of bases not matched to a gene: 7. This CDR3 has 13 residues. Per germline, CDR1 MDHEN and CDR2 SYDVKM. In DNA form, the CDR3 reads TGTGCCAGCAGGGACAGGGGCCAGAGTGAGCAGTACTTC. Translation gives CASRDRGQSEQYF.

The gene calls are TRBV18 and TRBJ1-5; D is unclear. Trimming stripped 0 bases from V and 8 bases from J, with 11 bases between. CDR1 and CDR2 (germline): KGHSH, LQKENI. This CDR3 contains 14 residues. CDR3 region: CASSPPSRTEPQHF. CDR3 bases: TGTGCCAGCTCACCACCTTCCAGGACGGAGCCCCAGCATTTT.

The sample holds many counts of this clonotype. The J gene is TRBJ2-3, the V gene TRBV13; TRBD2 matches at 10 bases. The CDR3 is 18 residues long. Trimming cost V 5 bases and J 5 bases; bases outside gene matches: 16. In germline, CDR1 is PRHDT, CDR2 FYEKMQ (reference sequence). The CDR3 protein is CASSGWRGLAGVEDTQYF. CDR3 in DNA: TGTGCCAGCAGCGGCTGGCGGGGGCTAGCGGGAGTGGAAGATACGCAGTATTTT.

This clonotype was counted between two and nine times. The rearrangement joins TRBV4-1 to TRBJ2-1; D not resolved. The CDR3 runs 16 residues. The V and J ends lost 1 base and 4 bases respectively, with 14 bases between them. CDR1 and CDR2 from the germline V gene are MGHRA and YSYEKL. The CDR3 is CASSQVARPLYNEQFF. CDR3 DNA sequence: TGCGCCAGCAGCCAAGTGGCCAGACCGCTATACAATGAGCAGTTCTTC.

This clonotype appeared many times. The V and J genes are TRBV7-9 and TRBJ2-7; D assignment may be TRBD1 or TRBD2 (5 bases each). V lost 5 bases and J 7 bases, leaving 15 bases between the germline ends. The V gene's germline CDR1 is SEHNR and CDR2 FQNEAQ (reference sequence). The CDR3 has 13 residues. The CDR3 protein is CASSPGDRGEQYF. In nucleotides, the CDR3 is TGTGCCAGCAGCCCCGGGGACCGGGGAGAGCAGTACTTC.

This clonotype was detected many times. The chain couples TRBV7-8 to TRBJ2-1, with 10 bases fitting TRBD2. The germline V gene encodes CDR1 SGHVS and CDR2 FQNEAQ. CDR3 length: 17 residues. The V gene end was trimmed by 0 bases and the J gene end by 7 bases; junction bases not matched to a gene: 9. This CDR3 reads CASSLAAVASGGNEQFF. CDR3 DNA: TGTGCCAGCAGCTTAGCGGCTGTTGCTAGCGGGGGTAATGAGCAGTTCTTC.

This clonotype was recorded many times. The CDR3 coding sequence is TGTGCCAGCAGCTTAGGTGGCCCGAACACCGGGGAGCTGTTTTTT. As protein: CASSLGGPNTGELFF. The genes are TRBV11-3 and TRBJ2-2; D is undetermined. CDR3 length: 15 amino acids. Germline lookup yields CDR1 SGHNT and CDR2 YENEEA. With 1 base removed from V and 0 bases from J, the gap between germline ends came to 6 bases.

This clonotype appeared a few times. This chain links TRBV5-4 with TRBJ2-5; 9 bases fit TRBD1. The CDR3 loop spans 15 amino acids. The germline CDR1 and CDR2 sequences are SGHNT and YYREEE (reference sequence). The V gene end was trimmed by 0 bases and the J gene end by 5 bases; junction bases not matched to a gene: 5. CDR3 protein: CASSLADRGWETQYF. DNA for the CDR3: TGTGCCAGCAGCTTGGCGGACAGGGGCTGGGAGACCCAGTACTTC.

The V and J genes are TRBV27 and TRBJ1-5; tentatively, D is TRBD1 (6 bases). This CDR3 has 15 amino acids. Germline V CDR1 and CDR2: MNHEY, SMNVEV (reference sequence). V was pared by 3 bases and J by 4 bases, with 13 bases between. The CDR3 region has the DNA TGTGCCAGCAGTTTCTACGGGGGCGCGAATCAGCCCCAGCATTTT. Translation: CASSFYGGANQPQHF.

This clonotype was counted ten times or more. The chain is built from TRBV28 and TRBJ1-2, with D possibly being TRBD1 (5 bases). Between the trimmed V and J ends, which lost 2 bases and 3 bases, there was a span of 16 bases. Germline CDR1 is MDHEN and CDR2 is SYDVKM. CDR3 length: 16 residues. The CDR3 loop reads CASSLPPGRADYGYTF. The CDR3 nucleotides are TGTGCCAGCAGTTTACCTCCCGGCAGGGCTGACTATGGCTACACCTTC.

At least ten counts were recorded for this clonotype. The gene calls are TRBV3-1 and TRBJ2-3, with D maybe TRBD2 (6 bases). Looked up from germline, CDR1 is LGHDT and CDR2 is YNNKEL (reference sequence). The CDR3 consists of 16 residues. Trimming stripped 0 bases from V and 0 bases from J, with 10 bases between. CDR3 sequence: CASSQDRLGSTDTQYF. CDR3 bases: TGTGCCAGCAGCCAAGATCGACTAGGGAGCACAGATACGCAGTATTTT.

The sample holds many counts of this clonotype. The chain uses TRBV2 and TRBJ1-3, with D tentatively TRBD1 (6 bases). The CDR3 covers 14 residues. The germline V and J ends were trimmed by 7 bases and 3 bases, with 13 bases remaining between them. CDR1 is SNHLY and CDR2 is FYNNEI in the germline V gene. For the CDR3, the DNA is TGTGCCAGCATGCTCGGGGACATTGGAAACACCATATATTTT. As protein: CASMLGDIGNTIYF.

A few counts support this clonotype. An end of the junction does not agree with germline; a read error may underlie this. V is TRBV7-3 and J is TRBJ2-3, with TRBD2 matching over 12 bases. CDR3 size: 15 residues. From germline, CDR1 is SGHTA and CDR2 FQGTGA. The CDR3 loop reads CARRPGLAGTDTQYF. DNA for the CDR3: TGTGCCCGCAGACCTGGACTAGCGGGAACAGATACGCAGTATTTT.

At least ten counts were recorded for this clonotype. The CDR3 sequence: CASSPQTGYGNTIYF. The CDR3 DNA follows: TGTGCCAGCTCACCACAGACGGGCTACGGAAACACCATATATTTT. V is TRBV18 and J is TRBJ1-3; D gene uncertain. The germline CDR1 and CDR2 sequences are KGHSH and LQKENI. The CDR3 runs to 15 residues. V lost 1 base to trimming and J lost 4 bases, with 11 bases between them. The entire variable domain, with the rest obtained from reference TRBV18 and TRBJ1-3, is as follows: NAGVMQNPRHLVRRRGQEARLRCSPMKGHSHVYWYRQLPEEGLKFMVYLQKENIIDESGMPKERFSAEFPKEGPSILRIQQVVRGDSAAYFCASSPQTGYGNTIYFGEGSWLTVV.

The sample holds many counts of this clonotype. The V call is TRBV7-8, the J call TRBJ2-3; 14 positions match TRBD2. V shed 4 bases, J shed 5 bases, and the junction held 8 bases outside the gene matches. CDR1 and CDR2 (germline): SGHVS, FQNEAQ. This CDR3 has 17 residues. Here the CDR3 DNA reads TGTGCCAGCAGCTCCCCGGGACTAGCGGGAGTGGAAGATACGCAGTATTTT. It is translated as CASSSPGLAGVEDTQYF.

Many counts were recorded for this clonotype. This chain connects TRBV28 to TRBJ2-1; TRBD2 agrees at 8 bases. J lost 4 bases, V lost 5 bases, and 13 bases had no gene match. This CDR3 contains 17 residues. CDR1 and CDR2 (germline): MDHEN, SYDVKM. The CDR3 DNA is TGTGCCAGCAGTCTCCGTGGGGCGGGAGGAGGGTACAATGAGCAGTTCTTC. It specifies CASSLRGAGGGYNEQFF.

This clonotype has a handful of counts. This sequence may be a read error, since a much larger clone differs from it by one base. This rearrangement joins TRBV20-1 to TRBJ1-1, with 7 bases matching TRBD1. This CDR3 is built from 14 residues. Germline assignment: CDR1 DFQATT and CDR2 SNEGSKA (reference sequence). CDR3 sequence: CSAWGQTLNTEAIF. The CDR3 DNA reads TGCAGTGCTTGGGGACAGACCTTGAACACTGAAGCTATCTTT.

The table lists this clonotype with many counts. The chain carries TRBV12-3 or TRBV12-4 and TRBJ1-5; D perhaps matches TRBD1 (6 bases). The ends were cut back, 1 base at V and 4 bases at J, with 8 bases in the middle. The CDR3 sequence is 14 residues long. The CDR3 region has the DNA TGTGCCAGCAGTTTAGGGACAGAGAATCAGCCCCAGCATTTT. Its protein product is CASSLGTENQPQHF.

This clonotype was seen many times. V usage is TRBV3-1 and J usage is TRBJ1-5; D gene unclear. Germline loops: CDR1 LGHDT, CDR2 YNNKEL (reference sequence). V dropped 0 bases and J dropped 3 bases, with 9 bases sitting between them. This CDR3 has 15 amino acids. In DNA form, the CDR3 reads TGTGCCAGCAGCCAAGATACACACAACAATCAGCCCCAGCATTTT. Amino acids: CASSQDTHNNQPQHF.

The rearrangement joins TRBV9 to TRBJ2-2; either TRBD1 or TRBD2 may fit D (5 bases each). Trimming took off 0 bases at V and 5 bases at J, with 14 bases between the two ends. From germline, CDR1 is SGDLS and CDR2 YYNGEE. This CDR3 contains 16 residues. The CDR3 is CASSVEVGAVTGELFF. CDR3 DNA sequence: TGTGCCAGCAGCGTAGAGGTCGGGGCGGTGACCGGGGAGCTGTTTTTT.

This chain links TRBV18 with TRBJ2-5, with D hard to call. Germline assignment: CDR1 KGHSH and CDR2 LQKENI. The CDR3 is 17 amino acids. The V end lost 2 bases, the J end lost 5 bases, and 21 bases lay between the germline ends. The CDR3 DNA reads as TGTGCCAGCTCACCATTAACAGTCCCAAGGTCCGAGGAGACCCAGTACTTC. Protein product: CASSPLTVPRSEETQYF. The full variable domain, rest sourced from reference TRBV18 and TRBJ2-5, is NAGVMQNPRHLVRRRGQEARLRCSPMKGHSHVYWYRQLPEEGLKFMVYLQKENIIDESGMPKERFSAEFPKEGPSILRIQQVVRGDSAAYFCASSPLTVPRSEETQYFGPGTRLLVL.